Listed here are 13 T cell receptor beta chains from one sample, sequenced in a study of blood T cell repertoires in COVID-19. The table came from immunoSEQ multiplex PCR; TCRdb's copy has only in-frame clones and leaves some out. The sample records roughly 350,000 clones, around 85% being singletons. Source material: peripheral blood. The receptors here all came from a woman between 18 and 29 years old with acute or convalescent COVID-19.

The chain is built from TRBV5-1 and TRBJ1-3; D might be TRBD1 (5 bases). The CDR3 runs to 15 residues. Trimming took off 4 bases at V and 0 bases at J, with 11 bases between the two ends. Germline-derived CDR1 and CDR2 are SGHRS and YFSETQ. The CDR3, as DNA: TGCGCCAGCAGCGGGGAGGGGTTCTCTGGAAACACCATATATTTT. It is translated as CASSGEGFSGNTIYF. Looking up the rest from reference TRBV5-1 and TRBJ1-3 gives the full variable domain: KAGVTQTPRYLIKTRGQQVTLSCSPISGHRSVSWYQQTPGQGLQFLFEYFSETQRNKGNFPGRFSGRQFSNSRSEMNVSTLELGDSALYLCASSGEGFSGNTIYFGEGSWLTVV.

The chain has TRBV28 and TRBJ2-5; 7 bases are a match to TRBD2. J gave up 2 bases and V 6 bases, and 6 bases lay outside the gene matches. Germline CDR1 and CDR2: MDHEN and SYDVKM. The CDR3 is made up of 14 amino acids. The CDR3 loop reads CASSLLAQQETQYF. CDR3 nucleotides: TGTGCCAGCAGCTTACTAGCGCAACAAGAGACCCAGTACTTC.

The J gene is TRBJ2-7, the V gene TRBV12-3 or TRBV12-4, with D unresolved. The CDR3 has 13 amino acids. V lost 3 bases and J lost 3, with 9 bases in between. CDR3 coding DNA: TGTGCCAGCAGTTTCATCGTCGGCTACGAGCAGTACTTC. Translation: CASSFIVGYEQYF.

This clone was counted only a few times. The chain recombines TRBV5-5 with TRBJ2-7, with D tentatively TRBD1 (6 bases). The CDR3 length is 15 residues. V lost 2 bases, J lost 1 base, and 13 bases lay in between. Germline-derived CDR1 and CDR2 are SGHKS and YYEKEE (reference sequence). This chain's CDR3 is CASSLIQGVSYEQYF. The CDR3 DNA sequence: TGTGCCAGCAGCTTAATACAGGGAGTATCCTACGAGCAGTACTTC.

The J gene is TRBJ1-3, the V gene TRBV12-5; the match to TRBD1 covers 9 bases. The germline CDR1 and CDR2 sequences are LGHNT and FRNRAP. The ends lost 4 bases at V and 1 base at J; junction bases unmatched: 2. This CDR3 region has 15 residues. CDR3 in amino acids: CASGSGQGSGNTIYF. In DNA, the CDR3 is TGTGCTAGTGGTTCTGGACAGGGGTCTGGAAACACCATATATTTT.

In this sample, this clone turned up once. The genes are TRBV28 and TRBJ2-5; 11 bases agree with TRBD2. The V gene's germline CDR1 is MDHEN and CDR2 SYDVKM. This CDR3 has 14 residues. The V and J ends lost 6 bases and 5 bases, in that order; junction bases with no gene match: 5. In DNA, the CDR3 is TGTGCCAGCAGAACCGGGACTAGCGGCGAGACCCAGTACTTC. Its translation: CASRTGTSGETQYF.

This clone has more than one count but fewer than ten. The CDR3 here is CASSLAGGTGELFF. The CDR3 DNA sequence: TGTGCCAGCAGCTTAGCGGGAGGCACCGGGGAGCTGTTTTTT. The chain employs TRBV11-1 and TRBJ2-2; possibly TRBD2 for D (6 bases). V dropped 0 bases and J dropped 4 bases, with 6 bases sitting between them. CDR1 is SGHAT, CDR2 FQDESV, per germline (reference sequence). The CDR3 is 14 amino acids.

The chain combines TRBV10-3 with TRBJ2-3; TRBD2 aligns across 8 bases. The V gene's germline CDR1 is ENHRY and CDR2 SYGVKD. V lost 5 bases to trimming and J lost 2 bases; unmatched junction nucleotides: 3. CDR3 length: 14 amino acids. The CDR3: CAISTGGDTDTQYF. The DNA for the CDR3 is TGTGCCATCAGTACGGGGGGGGACACAGATACGCAGTATTTT.

This clone has only one observation. The chain couples TRBV19 to TRBJ2-4; 10 bases line up with TRBD2. After removal of 3 bases from V and 0 bases from J, the junction contained 17 bases not matched to a gene. CDR3 length: 21 amino acids. Germline V lookup: CDR1 LNHDA, CDR2 SQIVND (reference sequence). The CDR3 protein is CASSIPLFSSGRGQAKNIQYF. As DNA, the CDR3 is TGTGCCAGTAGTATCCCCCTTTTTTCTAGCGGGAGAGGTCAAGCCAAAAACATTCAGTACTTC.

A single count supports this clone. The chain uses TRBV2 and TRBJ1-1; 10 bases align to TRBD1. V gave up 5 bases and J gave up 2 bases; unmatched junction bases: 5. Germline V gene lookup returns CDR1 SNHLY and CDR2 FYNNEI. The CDR3 consists of 15 residues. This CDR3 is CASSSGTGVNTEAFF. DNA for the CDR3: TGTGCCAGCAGTTCCGGGACAGGGGTAAACACTGAAGCTTTCTTT.

The chain combines TRBV5-1 with TRBJ2-2; 15 bases agree with TRBD2. Germline values: CDR1 SGHRS, CDR2 YFSETQ. The V segment lost 5 bases and the J segment 4 bases; nucleotides outside the gene matches: 6. This CDR3 has 17 residues. The CDR3 spells CASRPGTSGGSTGELFF. Here the CDR3 DNA reads TGCGCCAGCAGACCGGGGACTAGCGGGGGGAGCACCGGGGAGCTGTTTTTT.

V usage is TRBV4-1 and J usage is TRBJ1-1; possibly TRBD1 for D (5 bases). The CDR3 is 14 amino acids. Trimming left V 10 bases short and J 1 base short, with 16 bases between. Germline loops: CDR1 MGHRA, CDR2 YSYEKL. CDR3 residues: CATSPGGGNTEAFF. CDR3 DNA: TGCGCCACGAGTCCTGGGGGGGGGAACACTGAAGCTTTCTTT.

The V gene is TRBV19, the J gene TRBJ1-2; weak D call: TRBD1 (6 bases). There are 15 residues in the CDR3. V was trimmed by 0 bases and J by 7 bases, leaving 15 bases between them. Germline assignment: CDR1 LNHDA and CDR2 SQIVND (reference sequence). The DNA of the CDR3 is TGTGCCAGTAGTATAGATCCTCCAGGGGCGAGTGGCTACACCTTC. It codes for CASSIDPPGASGYTF.